Below, 4 T cell receptor beta chains from the same sample are listed, as sequenced in a study of radiation and T cells in renal cell carcinoma. The table came from immunoSEQ multiplex PCR; TCRdb's copy has only in-frame clones and leaves some out. The data hold 150,000 to 190,000 clones, with roughly 87% observed a single time. As for time point: blood 2 weeks post-SBRT. Treatment here: 15 Gy SBRT to primary tumor, nephrectomy 4 weeks later. This specimen was blood, taken from a patient whose treatment included radiotherapy and nephrectomy. The origin of the receptors is a woman aged 50 to 60 with renal cell carcinoma.

The genes are TRBV7-2 and TRBJ2-2, with a tentative D call TRBD1 (5 bases). V was pared by 8 bases and J by 3 bases, with 10 bases between. CDR1 and CDR2 (germline): SGHTA, FQGNSA. CDR3 length: 13 amino acids. In nucleotides, the CDR3 is TGTGCCAGCTCTACAGGAGACACCGGGGAGCTGTTTTTT. Translating gives CASSTGDTGELFF.

V gene TRBV2 combines with J gene TRBJ2-1, with no clear D. The V and J ends lost 7 bases and 0 bases respectively, with 13 bases between them. Germline CDR1 SNHLY, CDR2 FYNNEI. The CDR3 consists of 15 residues. CDR3 DNA sequence: TGTGCCAGCACTGGGGATATCAGCTCCTACAATGAGCAGTTCTTC. It yields the protein CASTGDISSYNEQFF.

The chain has TRBV5-1 and TRBJ2-7, with 8 bases fitting TRBD1. The CDR3 length is 15 residues. CDR1 is SGHRS, CDR2 YFSETQ, per germline. With V trimmed by 4 bases and J by 2 bases, 8 bases remained unmatched. DNA for the CDR3: TGCGCCAGCAGCACCGGGACAGGCCGAACCTACGAGCAGTACTTC. Protein product: CASSTGTGRTYEQYF.

This clone appeared a few times. The chain has TRBV6-6 and TRBJ1-5; D not certain. V gave up 3 bases and J gave up 0 bases, with 6 bases separating them. The CDR3 length is 14 residues. Germline values: CDR1 MNHNY, CDR2 SVGAGI (reference sequence). The CDR3 DNA reads as TGTGCCAGCAGTTATTACAATAGCAATCAGCCCCAGCATTTT. Amino acids: CASSYYNSNQPQHF.